This record looks at one T cell receptor (beta chain) sequence and its context. The CDR3 totals 15 residues. V shed 0 bases and J shed 5 bases, with 12 bases lying between them. Germline assignment: CDR1 SGDLS and CDR2 YYNGEE. This record belongs to a study of blood T cell repertoires in COVID-19. Across the study: The samples span acute and convalescent COVID-19 from the United States, Italy and Spain.

As processed by the authors: Reference gene primer amplification in the assay estimated nucleated cell counts. TCRdb keeps only in-frame clones here, not all; method: immunoSEQ multiplex PCR. V and J calls and clone size come straight from that table; D and trimming were deduced from the DNA. The table lists around 250,000 clones, roughly nine tenths of them singletons. The chain recombines TRBV9 with TRBJ2-1; a weak D match, TRBD2 (6 bases). This clonotype was sampled from a woman between 35 and 50 years old who had recovered from COVID-19. The material sequenced was peripheral blood. The CDR3 reads CASSVGLVGHNEQFF. The CDR3, as DNA: TGTGCCAGCAGCGTAGGACTAGTAGGGCACAATGAGCAGTTCTTC.